This T cell receptor beta chain emerged from a study of beta chain features in type 1 diabetes. Study overall: In all, approximately 100,000,000 sorted cells from all samples were analyzed.

Reverse transcription of all isolated RNA meant that expressed TCRB transcripts were sequenced. The study sequenced naive, central memory and regulatory T cell samples to an average of about 3.6 million reads. Libraries were prepared by immunoSEQ multiplex PCR; TCRdb keeps only in-frame clonotypes and omits some of them. The top ten hold around 0.56% of the sample, which has 160,000 or so clones, 6.5% to 10% seen once. Findings of the study overall: Across all four CD4+ subsets, people with type 1 diabetes showed modestly shorter TCRB CDR3s.

Concerning this clone: Its target is not known.

Germline CDR1 is SQVTM and CDR2 is ANQGSEA. This CDR3 has 16 amino acids. J lost 0 bases, V lost 6 bases, and 6 bases had no gene match. Sequenced material: central memory CD4+ T cells from blood. This clonotype was sampled from a young woman with type 1 diabetes. The chain couples TRBV29-1 to TRBJ2-5, with 14 bases identical to TRBD2. CDR3 residues: CSVAGLAGGNQETQYF. CDR3 nucleotide sequence: TGCAGCGTCGCAGGACTAGCGGGGGGAAACCAAGAGACCCAGTACTTC.